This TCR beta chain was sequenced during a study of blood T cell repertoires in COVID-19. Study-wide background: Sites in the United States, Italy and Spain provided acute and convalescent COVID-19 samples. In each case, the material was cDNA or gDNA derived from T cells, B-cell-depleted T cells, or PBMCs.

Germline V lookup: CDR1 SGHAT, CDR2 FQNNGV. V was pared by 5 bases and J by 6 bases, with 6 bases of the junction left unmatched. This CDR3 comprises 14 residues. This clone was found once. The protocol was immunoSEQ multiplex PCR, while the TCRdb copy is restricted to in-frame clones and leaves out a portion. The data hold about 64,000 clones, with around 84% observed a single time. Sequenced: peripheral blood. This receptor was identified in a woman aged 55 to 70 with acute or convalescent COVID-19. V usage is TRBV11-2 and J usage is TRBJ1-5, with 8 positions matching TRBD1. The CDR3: CASSVQGDTQPQHF. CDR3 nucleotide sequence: TGTGCCAGCAGCGTACAGGGGGACACTCAGCCCCAGCATTTT.